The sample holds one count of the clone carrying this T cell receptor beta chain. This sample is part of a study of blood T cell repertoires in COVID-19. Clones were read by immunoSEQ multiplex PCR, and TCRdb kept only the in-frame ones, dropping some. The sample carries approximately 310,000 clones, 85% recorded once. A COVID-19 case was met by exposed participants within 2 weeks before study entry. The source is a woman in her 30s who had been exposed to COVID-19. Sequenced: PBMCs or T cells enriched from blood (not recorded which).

The CDR3 loop is CASSPPASTDTQYF. In DNA form, the CDR3 reads TGTGCCAGCTCACCACCGGCTAGTACAGATACGCAGTATTTT. V gene TRBV18 combines with J gene TRBJ2-3; D gene unclear. V was clipped by 0 bases and J by 3 bases, with 7 bases between them. Germline V lookup: CDR1 KGHSH, CDR2 LQKENI. The CDR3 sequence is 14 residues long.